The 20 T cell receptor beta chains listed next were all sequenced from one sample in a study of identical twins. From the 5' RACE reads, TCRdb called clonotypes with MiXCR, one entry per CDR3 protein. The sample yields under 300,000 distinct CDR3 sequences, 6.5% seen once. This sample was shared with a second study, whose subject was T cells expressing NK-cell markers.

The sample taken for sequencing was CD8+ T cells sorted from blood. The receptors come from a woman aged 18-29 years in good health.

In this sample, this clonotype turned up many times. V is TRBV7-2 and J is TRBJ2-2; D is possibly TRBD2 (5 bases). Germline V gives CDR1 SGHTA, CDR2 FQGNSA. The CDR3 loop spans 16 amino acids. Trimming stripped 1 base from V and 6 bases from J, with 15 bases between. CDR3 nucleotide sequence: TGTGCCAGCAGCTTAGAGTACCAGCGGCCCGCCGGGGAGCTGTTTTTT. It translates to CASSLEYQRPAGELFF.

This clonotype has a count of ten or more. This chain joins TRBV12-3 or TRBV12-4 and TRBJ1-5; no definite D call. Trimming took off 4 bases at V and 3 bases at J, with 13 bases between the two ends. The CDR3 has 15 residues. The CDR3 DNA is TGTGCCAGCAGTTCGGAAGGGTATGACAATCAGCCCCAGCATTTT. Translated: CASSSEGYDNQPQHF.

This clonotype was detected a few times. The rearrangement joins TRBV6-1 to TRBJ2-7; the match to TRBD1 covers 7 bases. The CDR3 contains 14 residues. Germline V gene sequence: CDR1 MNHNS, CDR2 SASEGT. With 1 base clipped from V and 6 bases from J, the junction kept 6 bases outside the gene matches. CDR3 sequence reads: CASSEVNRGPEQYF. The CDR3 region has the DNA TGTGCCAGCAGTGAAGTGAACAGGGGTCCCGAGCAGTACTTC.

The rearrangement uses TRBV2 and TRBJ2-1, with a weak D call TRBD2 (6 bases). V lost 8 bases and J 10 bases, leaving 24 bases between the germline ends. The CDR3 length is 15 residues. CDR1 is SNHLY, CDR2 FYNNEI, per germline. This CDR3 is CASPSEGSGSWEQFF. CDR3 nucleotide sequence: TGTGCCAGCCCTAGCGAAGGGTCCGGTTCTTGGGAGCAGTTCTTC.

The sample holds a few counts of this clonotype. The rearrangement links TRBV25-1 to TRBJ2-5; perhaps TRBD2 as D (6 bases). This CDR3 is 14 amino acids long. Per germline, CDR1 MGHDK and CDR2 SYGVNS. The V and J ends lost 5 bases and 4 bases respectively, with 14 bases between them. CDR3 in DNA: TGTGCCAGCAGTATACCGGGGGAACGAGAGACCCAGTACTTC. It codes for CASSIPGERETQYF.

This clonotype has a handful of counts. This chain connects TRBV14 to TRBJ2-2, with D perhaps matching TRBD1 (6 bases). The V and J ends lost 4 bases and 2 bases respectively, with 11 bases between them. The germline V gene has CDR1 SGHDN and CDR2 FVKESK. This CDR3 is built from 15 residues. The CDR3 is CASSRLGANTGELFF. The CDR3 nucleotides read TGTGCCAGCAGCCGCCTGGGGGCAAACACCGGGGAGCTGTTTTTT.

V usage is TRBV12-3 or TRBV12-4 and J usage is TRBJ2-2, with 8 bases fitting TRBD1. The ends lost 4 bases at V and 3 bases at J; junction bases unmatched: 4. There are 15 residues in the CDR3. The DNA for the CDR3 is TGTGCCAGCAGTTCTGACAGGGGCGACACCGGGGAGCTGTTTTTT. This encodes CASSSDRGDTGELFF.

This clonotype appeared a few times. The chain carries TRBV29-1 and TRBJ2-3; D gene unclear. Germline values: CDR1 SQVTM, CDR2 ANQGSEA. CDR3 length: 11 amino acids. Trimming left V 7 bases short and J 12 bases short, with 17 bases between. CDR3 protein: CSAESLGSQYF. Here the CDR3 DNA reads TGCAGCGCCGAATCCTTAGGATCCCAGTATTTT.

This clonotype occurred many times. V usage is TRBV27 and J usage is TRBJ1-1; D is uncertain. The CDR3 has 14 amino acids. CDR1 and CDR2 (germline): MNHEY, SMNVEV (reference sequence). Trimming left V 4 bases short and J 5 bases short, with 14 bases between. The CDR3: CASSSLDRWTEAFF. The CDR3 nucleotides read TGTGCCAGCAGTTCCTTGGACCGGTGGACTGAAGCTTTCTTT.

This chain uses TRBV30 with TRBJ1-6; 11 bases map to TRBD1. The V gene's germline CDR1 is GTSNPN and CDR2 SVGIG (reference sequence). The trim removed 4 bases at V and 8 bases at J, leaving 10 bases unmatched. The CDR3 has 16 amino acids. CDR3 sequence: CAWILPPGQGDSPLHF. In DNA form, the CDR3 reads TGTGCCTGGATACTCCCTCCGGGACAGGGGGATTCACCCCTCCACTTT. Together with reference TRBV30 and TRBJ1-6, the CDR3 gives the full variable domain: SQTIHQWPATLVQPVGSPLSLECTVEGTSNPNLYWYRQAAGRGLQLLFYSVGIGQISSEVPQNLSASRPQDRQFILSSKKLLLSDSGFYLCAWILPPGQGDSPLHFGNGTRLTVT.

This clonotype has a count of ten or more. V is TRBV12-3 or TRBV12-4 and J is TRBJ2-1, with TRBD2 identical over 7 bases. The CDR3 is made up of 17 amino acids. With 7 bases clipped from V and 2 bases from J, the junction kept 14 bases outside the gene matches. The CDR3 protein is CASTHSEGSGAYNEQFF. CDR3 coding DNA: TGTGCCAGCACTCACTCCGAGGGGAGCGGGGCCTACAATGAGCAGTTCTTC.

This clonotype was counted at least ten times. One end of the junction does not line up with germline, which may come from a read error. The chain is built from TRBV12-3 or TRBV12-4 and TRBJ2-4; 11 bases align to TRBD2. CDR3 length equals 16 residues. Here the CDR3 reads CASRLGLAGAKNIQYF. CDR3 nucleotides: TGTGCCAGCAGATTAGGACTAGCGGGAGCCAAAAACATTCAGTACTTC.

This clonotype has only a few counts. Here the CDR3 DNA reads TGCGCCAGCGTAGCGCCCGTCACAGATACGCAGTATTTT. Translating gives CASVAPVTDTQYF. This chain uses TRBV5-1 with TRBJ2-3; D is perhaps TRBD2 (5 bases). Germline V lookup: CDR1 SGHRS, CDR2 YFSETQ. Trimming left V 7 bases short and J 2 bases short, with 11 bases between. The CDR3 contains 13 residues.

This clonotype was seen ten or more times. V gene TRBV4-1 combines with J gene TRBJ1-6; a weak D match, TRBD1 (5 bases). V was trimmed by 1 base and J by 10 bases, leaving 11 bases between them. CDR1 is MGHRA and CDR2 is YSYEKL in the germline V gene. The CDR3 consists of 14 residues. CDR3 bases: TGCGCCAGCAGCCAAGCGGGGGTAAGCTCACCCCTCCACTTT. Its protein is CASSQAGVSSPLHF.

This clonotype has just a few counts. The gene calls are TRBV12-3 or TRBV12-4 and TRBJ1-1; no firm D call. The CDR3 covers 11 residues. Trimming stripped 6 bases from V and 7 bases from J, with 9 bases between. This chain's CDR3 is CASSRWYEAFF. CDR3 in DNA: TGTGCCAGCAGCCGATGGTATGAAGCTTTCTTT.

The sample holds a few counts of this clonotype. The chain joins TRBV5-1 to TRBJ1-1; TRBD1 is a possible D gene (6 bases). CDR1 is SGHRS and CDR2 is YFSETQ in the germline V gene. With 0 bases removed from V and 8 bases from J, the gap between germline ends came to 20 bases. The CDR3 runs 16 residues. CDR3 DNA: TGCGCCAGCAGCTTGGAGTTCGGCAGGGGATCGCCCGAAGCTTTCTTT. It translates to CASSLEFGRGSPEAFF.

This clonotype was recorded a few times. The CDR3 spells CASSYATAYNEQFF. The CDR3 DNA is TGTGCCAGCAGTTACGCGACAGCTTACAATGAGCAGTTCTTC. The genes are TRBV6-2 or TRBV6-3 and TRBJ2-1, with D possibly TRBD1 on 5 matching bases. Trimming left V 2 bases short and J 4 bases short, with 9 bases between. This CDR3 has 14 amino acids. Germline V gene data show CDR1 as MNHEY and CDR2 as SVGEGT.

This clonotype showed up many times. This CDR3 reads CASKLSGRLGETQYF. DNA of the CDR3: TGTGCCAGCAAACTATCCGGACGACTGGGAGAGACCCAGTACTTC. This chain connects TRBV12-3 or TRBV12-4 to TRBJ2-5; unclear D gene. Deletions cut 7 bases from V and 4 bases from J, with 19 bases between. This CDR3 has 15 amino acids.

The table lists this clonotype with many counts. The chain joins TRBV6-2 or TRBV6-3 to TRBJ1-5; D call uncertain. Germline CDR1 reads MNHEY; CDR2 reads SVGEGT. The CDR3 contains 12 residues. V was cut by 8 bases and J by 6 bases, with 11 bases left in between. The CDR3 DNA is TGTGCCAGCCGTACGTGGGGTCAGCCCCAGCATTTT. Protein sequence: CASRTWGQPQHF.

This clonotype was seen at least ten times. This chain connects TRBV15 to TRBJ2-5; TRBD1 might be the D (5 bases). CDR3 length: 15 residues. The V end was cut by 4 bases, the J end by 0 bases, with 12 bases between. The V gene's germline CDR1 is LNHNV and CDR2 YYDKDF (reference sequence). DNA for the CDR3: TGTGCCACCAGCACCGTCGCAGGGAACCAAGAGACCCAGTACTTC. Its protein is CATSTVAGNQETQYF.